This T cell receptor (beta chain) came from a study of blood T cell repertoires in COVID-19. Overall study context: The United States, Italy and Spain were the sources of the acute and convalescent COVID-19 samples. The analysed material was cDNA or gDNA that came from T cells, B-cell-depleted T cells, or PBMCs.

In germline, CDR1 is MNHEY, CDR2 SMNVEV (reference sequence). The J segment lost 5 bases and the V segment lost 2 bases, leaving 15 bases of the junction unmatched. This CDR3 spans 18 amino acids. In the original processing: Scientists estimated how many nucleated cells there were by amplifying reference gene primers. Clones were read by immunoSEQ multiplex PCR, and TCRdb kept only the in-frame ones, dropping some. That table gives V, J and clone size, and the DNA gave D and trimming. The table has more than 95,000 clones, about 86% seen once. V and J are TRBV27 and TRBJ1-5; 7 nucleotides align to TRBD1. Sequenced: peripheral blood. This clonotype was obtained from an elderly woman with active or convalescent COVID-19. CDR3 sequence reads: CASSLVGMGGQTDQPQHF. CDR3 DNA sequence: TGTGCCAGCAGTTTAGTGGGAATGGGGGGACAGACTGATCAGCCCCAGCATTTT.